Given below is one TCR beta chain in context. Its antigen remains unidentified. One base away there is no much larger clone; base qualities are not given. The sample comes from a study of T cell responses to AZD1222 COVID-19 vaccine (dated by TCRdb to 2020 to 2022). About the full investigation: A total of approximately 230 trial participants underwent TCR sequencing, of whom around 200 received two doses of AZD1222 and approximately 25 received two doses of the MenACWY control vaccine. Trial participants were enrolled by age into 18-55, 56-69 and 70-plus year subgroups, with roughly 150, 30 and 60 TCR-sequenced participants respectively.

Per the publication, the time point label means: about 28 days (+/-7) after the second vaccine dose. AZD1222 recipients whose second dose came at about 4 weeks and those whose second dose came at about 12 weeks were combined into one group, since spike-specific TCR depth and breadth did not differ between the two schedules. Vaccinee samples were obtained from the UK trials COV001 and COV002, which included a single-blind randomized controlled phase 2/3 trial of AZD1222 (ChAdOx1 nCoV-19) in healthy adults. For TCRbeta chain sequencing, PBMC samples from trial participants were taken at day 0 and at day 28 after the second dose. The CDR3 regions of human TCRbeta chains were analyzed by immunosequencing. The authors' pipeline ran thus. TCRs in the repertoires were matched against a reference library of SARS-CoV-2-specific TCRs that had been generated with the MIRA antigen-specificity platform. Breadth meant the fraction of unique TCRs that were SARS-CoV-2-associated, whereas depth meant the fraction of total T cells that were SARS-CoV-2-associated. Using the MIRA data, each spike-specific TCR was assigned both to the spike region to which the TCR was reactive and to a CD4 or CD8 class. Log10-transformed breadth and depth values were compared by one-way ANOVA with Sidak's multiple comparisons tests. TCRdb's version of the immuneACCESS table is confined to in-frame rearrangements and falls short of the full clone set. An unresolved V gene accounts for under half of the shortfall where checked; the remainder is of unknown origin. V and J calls and clone size are copied from that table; D and trimming were computed from the DNA. The sample profile shows over 120,000 clones; 92% of them were found once. Of the sample, 2.5% to 4% is held by the ten largest clones.

Overall results and qualifications from the work: Participants were mostly white British and included more females than males, and it was suggested by the authors that clonal diversity may have been underestimated. The vaccine-associated CD4 TCRs covered the entire spike protein, and the dominant responses fell in regions 160-218 and 743-854. Nearly half of unique spike-specific TCRs reportedly recognized epitopes outside regions mutated in the B.1.351 and B.1.1.7 variants. After two AZD1222 doses, spike-specific TCR breadth and depth were significantly higher than at day 0 and than in MenACWY recipients. Conclusions about previously exposed vaccinees were limited because only six AZD1222 recipients were SARS-CoV-2 seropositive at baseline. Because no day 14 peak-response samples were available, the repertoires could be characterized only after the peak T cell response. In the small 56-69-year group, the increase in depth fell short of significance, most likely because of low power.

The source material was peripheral blood, sampled 28 days after the second AZD1222 dose. This sequence was found in an adult who received the AZD1222 COVID-19 vaccine.

The CDR3 amino acid sequence is: CASSAGDRGNTEAFF. The nucleotide sequence reads as follows: TGTGCCAGCAGCGCAGGAGACAGGGGGAACACTGAAGCTTTCTTT. This receptor chain uses TRBV9 and TRBJ1-1; TRBD1 lines up with 8 middle nucleotides. For this chain, trimming is 3 bases at the V end and 1 base at the J end, and the number of junction bases without a gene match is 5. From a lookup of the germline V gene, CDR1 and CDR2 are SGDLS and YYNGEE. From cysteine to phenylalanine, the CDR3 is 15 amino acids long. CDR3 DNA only is kept here, 45 bases in frame from base 1.